This T cell receptor (beta chain) was captured by sequencing in a study of early T cells in non-severe SARS-CoV-2 infection. Study overall: Bulk RNA isolated from unsorted whole blood underwent sequencing; chains were not paired. Study-wide findings and caveats: VDJdb matches were skewed toward anti-spike CD8 T cell responses.

The CDR3 totals 16 residues. The germline V gene has CDR1 KGHSH and CDR2 LQKENI. V was clipped by 3 bases and J by 0 bases; unmatched bases: 5. Details on this clonotype: Its antigen is not known.

The library protocol tagged individual cDNA molecules with unique molecular identifiers. TCRdb called the 5' RACE reads again in MiXCR, with one record for every CDR3 protein. The sample yields about 59,000 distinct CDR3 sequences, about 13% seen once. The V and J genes are TRBV18 and TRBJ1-5, with 7 bases aligning to TRBD1. The receptor was isolated from an adult who was a healthcare worker with PCR-confirmed SARS-CoV-2 infection or an uninfected control (not recorded which). This material consisted of whole blood, taken at baseline. In DNA form, the CDR3 reads TGTGCCAGCTCACCCTCGGGACAGAATAGCAATCAGCCCCAGCATTTT. Encoded protein: CASSPSGQNSNQPQHF. Variable domain in full (rest from reference TRBV18 and TRBJ1-5): NAGVMQNPRHLVRRRGQEARLRCSPMKGHSHVYWYRQLPEEGLKFMVYLQKENIIDESGMPKERFSAEFPKEGPSILRIQQVVRGDSAAYFCASSPSGQNSNQPQHFGDGTRLSIL.